This TCR beta chain was observed in a study of T cells in Graves' hyperthyroidism and ophthalmopathy. This clonotype has a count of ten or more. From RNA transcripts, TCR beta CDR3 regions were amplified. HTBI primers were employed in a first-round RT-PCR of the TCR CDR3. One entry per CDR3 protein, called by TCRdb with MiXCR from the multiplex PCR reads. This sample has roughly 800,000 distinct CDR3 sequences, with roughly 37% found just once. Sequenced input: blood. The receptor's source is a man between 18 and 29 years old with Graves' hyperthyroidism.

CDR3 amino acids: CASSLSRGADGYTF. CDR3 DNA: TGTGCCAGCTCCCTCAGCAGGGGGGCGGATGGCTACACCTTC. The rearrangement links TRBV9 to TRBJ1-2; TRBD1 matches at 7 bases. The CDR3 contains 14 residues. Trimming at V came to 7 bases and at J to 6 bases, leaving 12 bases not matched to a gene. Germline-derived CDR1 and CDR2 are SGDLS and YYNGEE.